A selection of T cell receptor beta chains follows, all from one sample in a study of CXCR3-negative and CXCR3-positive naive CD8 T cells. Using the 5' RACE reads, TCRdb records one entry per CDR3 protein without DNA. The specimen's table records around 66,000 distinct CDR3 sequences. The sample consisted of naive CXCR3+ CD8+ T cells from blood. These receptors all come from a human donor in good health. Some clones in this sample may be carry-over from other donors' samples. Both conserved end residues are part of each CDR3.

CASSSREPGQTYEQYF,TRBJ2-7,TRBV7-9
CSVEDSRDTGNEQFF,TRBJ2-1,TRBV29-1
CASSLGTGSYNEQFF,TRBJ2-1,TRBV12-3/TRBV12-4
CASTRQGESYEQYF,TRBJ2-7,TRBV2
CASSLSQEKLFF,TRBJ1-4,TRBV12-3/TRBV12-4
CASSLEKGPYEQYF,TRBJ2-7,TRBV5-1
CASSPQGRNTGELFF,TRBJ2-2,TRBV7-3
CSVRTQGSSYEQYF,TRBJ2-7,TRBV29-1
CASSYRQAYEQYF,TRBJ2-7,TRBV5-5
CAISESQGTYEQYF,TRBJ2-7,TRBV10-3
CASRPGGPSNEQFF,TRBJ2-1,TRBV7-6
CASSSPGGVTGLETQYF,TRBJ2-5,TRBV11-2
CASSPGVGVYEQYF,TRBJ2-7,TRBV7-7
CSARDIGQETTGELFF,TRBJ2-2,TRBV20-1
CASSFGTGNGYTF,TRBJ1-2,TRBV7-6
CASSPTSGNTGELFF,TRBJ2-2,TRBV5-1
CASGPTGDLNQPQHF,TRBJ1-5,TRBV12-5
CASTWTGRNTIYF,TRBJ1-3,TRBV4-2
CASSSARDTQYF,TRBJ2-5,TRBV10-3
CSVDQQGSYEQYF,TRBJ2-7,TRBV29-1
CSARDPAGPFTDTQYF,TRBJ2-3,TRBV20-1
CANSLVGDHGYTF,TRBJ1-2,TRBV5-5
CASSLGPRAAAGELFF,TRBJ2-2,TRBV7-3
CSARGPGGYEQYF,TRBJ2-7,TRBV20-1
CSVPSLPAYNEQFF,TRBJ2-1,TRBV29-1
CAISTGTPSYEQYF,TRBJ2-7,TRBV10-3
CASAGGVAGKRETQYF,TRBJ2-5,TRBV2
CASSQGEREFLETQYF,TRBJ2-5,TRBV3-1
CASSHTDRARGTEAFF,TRBJ1-1,TRBV4-3
CATSDGLATGELFF,TRBJ2-2,TRBV15
CASGLVRGSESSYEQYF,TRBJ2-7,TRBV12-5
CASTSRDSMNTEAFF,TRBJ1-1,TRBV28
CASSLIGTGVVNEQFF,TRBJ2-1,TRBV5-4
CASSQDRVGSYEQYF,TRBJ2-7,TRBV3-1
CASRVDRGYGYTF,TRBJ1-2,TRBV12-3/TRBV12-4
CASSLYLVNYGYTF,TRBJ1-2,TRBV28
CSVADRAYEQYF,TRBJ2-7,TRBV29-1
CASSPSGTAFYEQYF,TRBJ2-7,TRBV7-9
CASSSPRDPDEQYF,TRBJ2-7,TRBV7-9
CSVEDGQYEQYF,TRBJ2-7,TRBV29-1
CASSRTDYTDTQYF,TRBJ2-3,TRBV28
CSVEEGWSDTEAFF,TRBJ1-1,TRBV29-1